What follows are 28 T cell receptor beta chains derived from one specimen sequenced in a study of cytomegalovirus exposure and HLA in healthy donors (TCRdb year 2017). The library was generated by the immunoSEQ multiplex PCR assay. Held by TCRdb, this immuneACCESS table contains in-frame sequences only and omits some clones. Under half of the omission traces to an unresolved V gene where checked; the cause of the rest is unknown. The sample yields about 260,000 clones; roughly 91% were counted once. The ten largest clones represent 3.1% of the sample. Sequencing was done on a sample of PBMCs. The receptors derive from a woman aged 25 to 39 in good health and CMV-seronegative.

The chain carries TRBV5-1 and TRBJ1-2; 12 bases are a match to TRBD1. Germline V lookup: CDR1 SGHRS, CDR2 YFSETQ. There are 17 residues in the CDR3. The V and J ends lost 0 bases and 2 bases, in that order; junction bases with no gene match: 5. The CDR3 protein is CASSLGSGTGGNYGYTF. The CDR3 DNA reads TGCGCCAGCAGCTTGGGGTCCGGGACAGGGGGCAACTATGGCTACACCTTC.

Here the CDR3 DNA reads TGTGCCAGCCTCACCGCGAGCTCCTACAATGAGCAGTTCTTC. This sequence encodes CASLTASSYNEQFF. This chain links TRBV7-9 with TRBJ2-1; unclear D gene. CDR1 is SEHNR, CDR2 FQNEAQ, per germline (reference sequence). V shed 8 bases and J shed 0 bases, with 11 bases lying between them. The CDR3 is made up of 14 amino acids. Full variable domain (outside the CDR3, taken from reference TRBV7-9 and TRBJ2-1): DTGVSQNPRHKITKRGQNVTFRCDPISEHNRLYWYRQTLGQGPEFLTYFQNEAQLEKSRLLSDRFSAERPKGSFSTLEIQRTEQGDSAMYLCASLTASSYNEQFFGPGTRLTVL.

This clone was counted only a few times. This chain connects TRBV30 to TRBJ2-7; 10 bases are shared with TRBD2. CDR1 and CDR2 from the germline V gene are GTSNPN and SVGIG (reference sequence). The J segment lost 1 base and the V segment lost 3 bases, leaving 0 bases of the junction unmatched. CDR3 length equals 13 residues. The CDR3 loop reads CAWRTSGSYEQYF. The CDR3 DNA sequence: TGTGCCTGGAGGACTAGCGGGTCCTACGAGCAGTACTTC.

Here the CDR3 DNA reads TGTGCCAGCAGTTTATCCTTTTTACTAGCGGGAGTGTCAGGCATTCAGTACTTC. This translates into CASSLSFLLAGVSGIQYF. V is TRBV27 and J is TRBJ2-4; TRBD2 matches at 11 bases. CDR1 is MNHEY and CDR2 is SMNVEV in the germline V gene (reference sequence). V trimming: 0 bases; J trimming: 9 bases; junction bases outside the gene matches: 13. CDR3 length equals 18 residues.

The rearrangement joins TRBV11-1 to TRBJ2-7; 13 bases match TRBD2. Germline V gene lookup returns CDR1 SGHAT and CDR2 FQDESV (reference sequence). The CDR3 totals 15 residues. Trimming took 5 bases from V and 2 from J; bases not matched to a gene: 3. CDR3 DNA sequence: TGTGCCAGCAGCAACACTAGCGGGAGGGCCTACGAGCAGTACTTC. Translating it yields CASSNTSGRAYEQYF.

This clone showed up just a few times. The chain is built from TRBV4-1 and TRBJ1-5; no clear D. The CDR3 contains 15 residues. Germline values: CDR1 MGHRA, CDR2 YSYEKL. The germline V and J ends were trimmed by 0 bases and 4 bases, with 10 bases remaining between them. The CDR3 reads CASSQDASWNQPQHF. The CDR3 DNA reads TGCGCCAGCAGCCAAGATGCAAGTTGGAATCAGCCCCAGCATTTT.

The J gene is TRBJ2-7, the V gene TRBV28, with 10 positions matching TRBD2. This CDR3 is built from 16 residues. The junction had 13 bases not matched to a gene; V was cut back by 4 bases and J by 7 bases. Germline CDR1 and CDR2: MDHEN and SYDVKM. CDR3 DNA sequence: TGTGCCAGCAGTTCCCTAGCGGGAGTTTCCGGGGTTGAGCAGTACTTC. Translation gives CASSSLAGVSGVEQYF.

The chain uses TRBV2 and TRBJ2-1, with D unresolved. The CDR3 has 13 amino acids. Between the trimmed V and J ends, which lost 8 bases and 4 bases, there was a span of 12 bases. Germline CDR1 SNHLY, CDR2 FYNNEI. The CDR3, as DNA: TGTGCCAGCCTAGGGCTAGTTTACAATGAGCAGTTCTTC. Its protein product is CASLGLVYNEQFF.

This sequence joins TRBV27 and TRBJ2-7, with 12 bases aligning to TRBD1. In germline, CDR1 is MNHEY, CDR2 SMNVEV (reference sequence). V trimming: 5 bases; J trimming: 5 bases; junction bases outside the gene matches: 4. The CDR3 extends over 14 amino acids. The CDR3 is CASSPGTGGDEQYF. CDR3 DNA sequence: TGTGCCAGCAGTCCCGGGACAGGGGGCGACGAGCAGTACTTC.

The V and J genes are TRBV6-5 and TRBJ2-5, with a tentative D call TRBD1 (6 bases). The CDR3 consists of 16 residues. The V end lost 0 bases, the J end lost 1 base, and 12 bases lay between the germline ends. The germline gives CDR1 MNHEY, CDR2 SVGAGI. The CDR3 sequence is CASSYSMARGQETQYF. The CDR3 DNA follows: TGTGCCAGCAGTTACTCGATGGCCAGGGGCCAAGAGACCCAGTACTTC.

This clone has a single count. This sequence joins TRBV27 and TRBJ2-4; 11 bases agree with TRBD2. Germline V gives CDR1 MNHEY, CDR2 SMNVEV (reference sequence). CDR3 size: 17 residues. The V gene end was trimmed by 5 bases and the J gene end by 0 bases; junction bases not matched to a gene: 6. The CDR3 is CASSPLAGGGAKNIQYF. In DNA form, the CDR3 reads TGTGCCAGCAGTCCATTAGCGGGAGGGGGAGCCAAAAACATTCAGTACTTC.

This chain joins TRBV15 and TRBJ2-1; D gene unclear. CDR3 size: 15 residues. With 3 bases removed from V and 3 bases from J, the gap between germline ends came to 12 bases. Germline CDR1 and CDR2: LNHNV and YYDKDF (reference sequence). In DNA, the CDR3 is TGTGCCACCAGCAGCGAGCGAAGTTACTACAATGAGCAGTTCTTC. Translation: CATSSERSYYNEQFF.

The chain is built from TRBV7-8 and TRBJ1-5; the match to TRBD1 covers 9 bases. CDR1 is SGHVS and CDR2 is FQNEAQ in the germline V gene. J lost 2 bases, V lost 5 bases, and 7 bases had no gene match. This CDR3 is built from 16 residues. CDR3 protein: CASSISGQGGNQPQHF. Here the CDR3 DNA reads TGTGCCAGCAGCATATCGGGACAGGGAGGCAATCAGCCCCAGCATTTT.

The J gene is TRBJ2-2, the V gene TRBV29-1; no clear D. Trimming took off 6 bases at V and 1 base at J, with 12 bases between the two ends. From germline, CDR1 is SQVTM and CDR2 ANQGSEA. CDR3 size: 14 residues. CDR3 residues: CSVVGRMNTGELFF. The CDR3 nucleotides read TGCAGCGTCGTAGGTAGAATGAACACCGGGGAGCTGTTTTTT.

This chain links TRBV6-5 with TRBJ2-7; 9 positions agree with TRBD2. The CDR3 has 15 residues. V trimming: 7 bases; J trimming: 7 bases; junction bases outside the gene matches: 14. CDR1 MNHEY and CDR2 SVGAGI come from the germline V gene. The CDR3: CASTRTHSGSGEQYF. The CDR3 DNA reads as TGTGCCAGCACCCGTACCCATAGCGGGAGTGGGGAGCAGTACTTC.

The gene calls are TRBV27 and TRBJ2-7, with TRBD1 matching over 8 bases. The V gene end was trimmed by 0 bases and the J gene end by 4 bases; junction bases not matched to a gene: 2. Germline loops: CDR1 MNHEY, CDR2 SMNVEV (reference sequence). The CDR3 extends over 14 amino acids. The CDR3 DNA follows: TGTGCCAGCAGTTTATCCAGGGGGCCATACGAGCAGTACTTC. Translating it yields CASSLSRGPYEQYF.

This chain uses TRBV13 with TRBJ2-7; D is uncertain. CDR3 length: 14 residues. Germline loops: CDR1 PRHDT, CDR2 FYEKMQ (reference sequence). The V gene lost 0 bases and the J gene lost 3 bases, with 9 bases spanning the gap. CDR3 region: CASSLGLDVYEQYF. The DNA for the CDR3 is TGTGCCAGCAGCTTAGGCCTAGATGTCTACGAGCAGTACTTC.

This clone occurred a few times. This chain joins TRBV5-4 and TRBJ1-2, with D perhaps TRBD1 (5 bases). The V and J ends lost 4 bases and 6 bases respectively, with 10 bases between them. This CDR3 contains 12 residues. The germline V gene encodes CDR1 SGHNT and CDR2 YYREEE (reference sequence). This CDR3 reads CASSITGNGYTF. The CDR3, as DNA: TGTGCCAGCAGCATTACAGGAAATGGCTACACCTTC.

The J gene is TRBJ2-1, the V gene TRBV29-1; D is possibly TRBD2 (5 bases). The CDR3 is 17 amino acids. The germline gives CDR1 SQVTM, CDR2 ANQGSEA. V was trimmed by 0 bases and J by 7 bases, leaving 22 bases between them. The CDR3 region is CSVEDPSSAVPGNEQFF. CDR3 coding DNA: TGCAGCGTTGAAGATCCTTCGTCGGCCGTCCCGGGAAATGAGCAGTTCTTC.

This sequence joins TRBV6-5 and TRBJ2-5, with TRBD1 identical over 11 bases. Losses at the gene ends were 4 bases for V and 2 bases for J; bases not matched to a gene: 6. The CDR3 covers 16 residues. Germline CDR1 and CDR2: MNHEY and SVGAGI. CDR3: CASSSSGTGGQETQYF. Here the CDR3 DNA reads TGTGCCAGCAGTTCCTCCGGGACAGGGGGACAAGAGACCCAGTACTTC.

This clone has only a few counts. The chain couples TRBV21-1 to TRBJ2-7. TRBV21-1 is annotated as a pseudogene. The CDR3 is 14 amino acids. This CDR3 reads CASSKPDGPYEQYF. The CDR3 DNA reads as TGTGCCAGCAGCAAGCCGGACGGGCCCTACGAGCAGTACTTC.

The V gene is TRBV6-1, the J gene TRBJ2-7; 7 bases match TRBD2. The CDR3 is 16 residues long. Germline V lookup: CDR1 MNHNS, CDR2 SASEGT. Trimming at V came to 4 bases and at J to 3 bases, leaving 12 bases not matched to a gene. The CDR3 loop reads CASSVLTGRDLYEQYF. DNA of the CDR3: TGTGCCAGCAGTGTTCTCACGGGGAGGGACCTCTACGAGCAGTACTTC.

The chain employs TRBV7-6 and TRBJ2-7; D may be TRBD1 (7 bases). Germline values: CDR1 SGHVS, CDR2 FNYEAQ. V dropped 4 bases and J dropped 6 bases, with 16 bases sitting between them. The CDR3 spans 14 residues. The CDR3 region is CASSYGQEGGEQYF. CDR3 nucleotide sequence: TGTGCCAGCAGCTATGGACAGGAGGGAGGCGAGCAGTACTTC.

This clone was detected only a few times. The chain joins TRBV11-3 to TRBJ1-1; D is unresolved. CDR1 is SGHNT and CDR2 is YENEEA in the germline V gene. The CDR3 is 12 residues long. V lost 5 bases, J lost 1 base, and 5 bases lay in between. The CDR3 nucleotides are TGTGCCAGCAGCCTCCGGAACACTGAAGCTTTCTTT. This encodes CASSLRNTEAFF.

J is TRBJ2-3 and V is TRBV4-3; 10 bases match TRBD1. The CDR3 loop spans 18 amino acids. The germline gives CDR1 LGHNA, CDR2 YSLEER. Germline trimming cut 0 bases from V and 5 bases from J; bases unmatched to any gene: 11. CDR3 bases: TGCGCCAGCAGCCAAGATCCCAGTGACAGGGGGCGAGGAGATACGCAGTATTTT. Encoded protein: CASSQDPSDRGRGDTQYF.

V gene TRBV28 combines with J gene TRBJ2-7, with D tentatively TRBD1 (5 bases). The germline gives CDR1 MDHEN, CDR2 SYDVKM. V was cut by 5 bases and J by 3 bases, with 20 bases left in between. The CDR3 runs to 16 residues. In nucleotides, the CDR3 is TGTGCCAGCAGTCCCGACCAGGACACCCCGTACTACGAGCAGTACTTC. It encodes CASSPDQDTPYYEQYF.

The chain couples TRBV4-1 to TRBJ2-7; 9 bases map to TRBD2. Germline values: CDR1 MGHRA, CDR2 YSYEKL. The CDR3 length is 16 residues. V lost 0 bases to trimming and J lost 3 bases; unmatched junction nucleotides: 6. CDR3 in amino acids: CASSQDGVTSGYEQYF. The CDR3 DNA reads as TGCGCCAGCAGCCAAGATGGGGTGACTAGCGGCTACGAGCAGTACTTC.

Written as DNA, the CDR3 is TGTGCCAGCTCTCAACAGAAAAAGAACACCGGGGAGCTGTTTTTT. The encoded protein is CASSQQKKNTGELFF. The J gene is TRBJ2-2, the V gene TRBV18; D gene unclear. Deletions cut 6 bases from V and 1 base from J, with 12 bases between. In germline, CDR1 is KGHSH, CDR2 LQKENI. The CDR3 is made up of 15 amino acids.